The 10 T cell receptor beta chains listed next were all sequenced from one sample in a study of blood T cell repertoires in COVID-19. Generated by immunoSEQ multiplex PCR, the TCRdb table keeps only in-frame clones and is missing some. The sample lists about 300,000 clones, 85% occurring once. The sequenced sample was PBMCs or T cells enriched from blood (not recorded which). The source of these receptors is a woman aged 50 to 60 who had recovered from COVID-19.

V is TRBV7-2 and J is TRBJ2-5; 8 bases are a match to TRBD2. The length of the CDR3 is 13 residues. Germline lookup yields CDR1 SGHTA and CDR2 FQGNSA. V trimming: 5 bases; J trimming: 4 bases; junction bases outside the gene matches: 3. Here the CDR3 DNA reads TGTGCCAGCAGCCAGCTAGCGGGAGAGACCCAGTACTTC. It translates to CASSQLAGETQYF.

The chain carries TRBV19 and TRBJ1-2; TRBD1 matches at 8 bases. This CDR3 region has 14 residues. Germline lookup yields CDR1 LNHDA and CDR2 SQIVND (reference sequence). V shed 7 bases and J 5 bases; nucleotides not matched to a gene: 9. CDR3 sequence (DNA): TGTGCCAGTATTTCCGAGGGACAGGAGTATGGCTACACCTTC. Translating it yields CASISEGQEYGYTF. The full variable domain, in which reference TRBV19 and TRBJ1-2 provide the parts outside the CDR3, is DGGITQSPKYLFRKEGQNVTLSCEQNLNHDAMYWYRQDPGQGLRLIYYSQIVNDFQKGDIAEGYSVSREKKESFPLTVTSAQKNPTAFYLCASISEGQEYGYTFGSGTRLTVV.

J is TRBJ1-2 and V is TRBV30; D unresolved. The germline gives CDR1 GTSNPN, CDR2 SVGIG (reference sequence). The CDR3 has 15 residues. Trimming took 0 bases from V and 5 from J, leaving 16 bases between them. In nucleotides, the CDR3 is TGTGCCTGGAGTGTAGCCCCGTCCCAATCTTATGGCTACACCTTC. Amino acids: CAWSVAPSQSYGYTF.

This clone was recorded only once. The rearrangement uses TRBV2 and TRBJ1-4, with D uncertain. The CDR3 spans 14 residues. Germline loops: CDR1 SNHLY, CDR2 FYNNEI. V lost 8 bases and J 4 bases, leaving 14 bases between the germline ends. The CDR3 is CASGHRILNEKLFF. CDR3 bases: TGTGCCAGCGGTCACAGAATACTTAATGAAAAACTGTTTTTT.

V is TRBV5-1 and J is TRBJ2-1, with 9 bases fitting TRBD2. Germline trimming cut 3 bases from V and 0 bases from J; bases unmatched to any gene: 4. Germline lookup yields CDR1 SGHRS and CDR2 YFSETQ. CDR3 length: 16 residues. DNA for the CDR3: TGCGCCAGCAGCTCGGGACTAGCTAACTCCTACAATGAGCAGTTCTTC. This gives the protein CASSSGLANSYNEQFF.

This chain uses TRBV10-3 with TRBJ2-1; 7 bases agree with TRBD2. CDR1 and CDR2 (germline): ENHRY, SYGVKD. The CDR3 consists of 15 residues. The V gene end was trimmed by 5 bases and the J gene end by 2 bases; junction bases not matched to a gene: 6. CDR3 in DNA: TGTGCCATCAGTCCCAATGCGGGAGCCTACAATGAGCAGTTCTTC. Encoded protein: CAISPNAGAYNEQFF.

This clone was seen a few times. The chain uses TRBV12-3 or TRBV12-4 and TRBJ1-4; weak D call: TRBD1 (6 bases). This CDR3 spans 13 amino acids. V was trimmed by 3 bases and J by 11 bases, leaving 13 bases between them. CDR3: CASSLGTFVKLFF. The CDR3 DNA reads TGTGCCAGCAGTTTGGGGACATTTGTTAAACTGTTTTTT.

This sequence joins TRBV10-3 and TRBJ1-5; TRBD1 is a possible D gene (6 bases). The germline V gene encodes CDR1 ENHRY and CDR2 SYGVKD. This CDR3 spans 13 amino acids. V lost 6 bases and J 5 bases, leaving 11 bases between the germline ends. The CDR3 reads CAISGGLDQPQHF. CDR3 nucleotide sequence: TGTGCCATCAGCGGGGGGCTTGATCAGCCCCAGCATTTT.

This sequence joins TRBV6-5 and TRBJ2-3; 9 nucleotides align to TRBD2. Germline CDR1 MNHEY, CDR2 SVGAGI. The CDR3 extends over 14 amino acids. The V and J ends lost 6 bases and 5 bases, in that order; junction bases with no gene match: 6. The CDR3 reads CASRLAGRKDTQYF. CDR3 bases: TGTGCCAGCAGGCTAGCGGGACGGAAAGATACGCAGTATTTT.

The chain employs TRBV19 and TRBJ2-3; possibly TRBD2 for D (7 bases). CDR3 length: 15 residues. CDR1 LNHDA and CDR2 SQIVND come from the germline V gene (reference sequence). The germline V and J ends were trimmed by 0 bases and 4 bases, with 11 bases remaining between them. As DNA, the CDR3 is TGTGCCAGTAGTATAGATCGGGGGGCCGCAGATACGCAGTATTTT. This encodes CASSIDRGAADTQYF.